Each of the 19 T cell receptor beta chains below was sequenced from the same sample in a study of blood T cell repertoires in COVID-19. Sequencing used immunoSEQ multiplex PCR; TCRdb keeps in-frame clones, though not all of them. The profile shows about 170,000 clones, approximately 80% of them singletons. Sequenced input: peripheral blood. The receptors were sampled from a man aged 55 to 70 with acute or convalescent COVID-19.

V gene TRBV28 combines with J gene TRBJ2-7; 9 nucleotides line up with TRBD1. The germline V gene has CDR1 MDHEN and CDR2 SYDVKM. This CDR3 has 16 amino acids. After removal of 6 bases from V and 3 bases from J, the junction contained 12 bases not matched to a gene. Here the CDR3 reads CASRPPFGDRDYEQYF. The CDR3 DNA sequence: TGTGCCAGCAGACCACCCTTCGGGGACAGGGACTACGAGCAGTACTTC. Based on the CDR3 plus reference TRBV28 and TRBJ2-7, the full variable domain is DVKVTQSSRYLVKRTGEKVFLECVQDMDHENMFWYRQDPGLGLRLIYFSYDVKMKEKGDIPEGYSVSREKKERFSLILESASTNQTSMYLCASRPPFGDRDYEQYFGPGTRLTVT.

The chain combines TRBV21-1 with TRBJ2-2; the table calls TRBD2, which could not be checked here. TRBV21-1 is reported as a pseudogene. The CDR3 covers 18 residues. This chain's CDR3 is CASMGGGRRPRGTGELFF. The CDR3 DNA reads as TGTGCCAGCATGGGTGGCGGGCGCAGGCCTCGGGGCACCGGGGAGCTGTTTTTT.

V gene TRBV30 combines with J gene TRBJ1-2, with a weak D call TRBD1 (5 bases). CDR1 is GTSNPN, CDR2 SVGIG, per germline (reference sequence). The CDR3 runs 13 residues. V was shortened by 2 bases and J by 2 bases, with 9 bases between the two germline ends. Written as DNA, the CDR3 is TGTGCCTGGAGTACGGGGGGAAACTATGGCTACACCTTC. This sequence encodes CAWSTGGNYGYTF.

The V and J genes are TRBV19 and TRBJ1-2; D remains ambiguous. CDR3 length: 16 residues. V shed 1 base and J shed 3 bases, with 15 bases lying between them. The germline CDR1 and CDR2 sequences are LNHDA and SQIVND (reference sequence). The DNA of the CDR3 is TGTGCCAGTAGTATAGGGCCGAAAACTAGAGACTATGGCTACACCTTC. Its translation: CASSIGPKTRDYGYTF.

The CDR3 nucleotides read TGTGCCTGGGACCCCTTGCGGCGGGGGGTCACAGATACGCAGTATTTT. Translation gives CAWDPLRRGVTDTQYF. The V and J genes are TRBV30 and TRBJ2-3; 8 bases agree with TRBD2. CDR3 length: 16 amino acids. Trimming cost V 5 bases and J 2 bases; bases outside gene matches: 12. The germline V gene encodes CDR1 GTSNPN and CDR2 SVGIG (reference sequence).

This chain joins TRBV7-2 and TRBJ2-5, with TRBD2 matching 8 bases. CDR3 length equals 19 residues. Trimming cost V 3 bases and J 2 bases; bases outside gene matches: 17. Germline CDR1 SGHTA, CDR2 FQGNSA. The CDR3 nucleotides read TGTGCCAGCAGCTTGGGGAAAATTGGAGTCGGGGGGGAACAAGAGACCCAGTACTTC. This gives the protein CASSLGKIGVGGEQETQYF.

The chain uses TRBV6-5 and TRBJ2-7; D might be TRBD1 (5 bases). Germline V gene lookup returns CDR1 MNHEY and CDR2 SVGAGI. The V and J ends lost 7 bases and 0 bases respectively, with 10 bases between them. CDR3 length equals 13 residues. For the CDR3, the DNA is TGTGCCAGCAAGCCAGGGCACTCCTACGAGCAGTACTTC. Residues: CASKPGHSYEQYF.

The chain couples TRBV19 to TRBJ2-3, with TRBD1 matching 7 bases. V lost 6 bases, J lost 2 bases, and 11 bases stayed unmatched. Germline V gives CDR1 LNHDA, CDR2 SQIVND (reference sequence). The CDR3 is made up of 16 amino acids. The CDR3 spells CASSDGRTGFTDTQYF. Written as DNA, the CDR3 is TGTGCCAGTAGCGACGGTAGGACAGGATTCACAGATACGCAGTATTTT.

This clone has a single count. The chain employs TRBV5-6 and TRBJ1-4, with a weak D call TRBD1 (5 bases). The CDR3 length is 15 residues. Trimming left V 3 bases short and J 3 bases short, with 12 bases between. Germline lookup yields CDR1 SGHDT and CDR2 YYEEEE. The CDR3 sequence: CASSYAGTANEKLFF. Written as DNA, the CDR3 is TGTGCCAGCAGCTATGCGGGGACTGCTAATGAAAAACTGTTTTTT.

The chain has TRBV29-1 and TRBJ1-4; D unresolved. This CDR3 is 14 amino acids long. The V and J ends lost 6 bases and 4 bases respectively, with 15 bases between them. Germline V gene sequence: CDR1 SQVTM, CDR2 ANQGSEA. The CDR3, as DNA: TGCAGCGTCCTAGTTTATGCCCGTAATGAAAAACTGTTTTTT. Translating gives CSVLVYARNEKLFF.

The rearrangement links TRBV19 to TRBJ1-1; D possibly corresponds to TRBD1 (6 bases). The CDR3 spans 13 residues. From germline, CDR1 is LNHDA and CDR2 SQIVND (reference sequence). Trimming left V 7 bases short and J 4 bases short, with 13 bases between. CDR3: CASNPGGGTEAFF. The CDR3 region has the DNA TGTGCCAGTAATCCGGGAGGGGGCACTGAAGCTTTCTTT. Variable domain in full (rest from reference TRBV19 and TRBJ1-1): DGGITQSPKYLFRKEGQNVTLSCEQNLNHDAMYWYRQDPGQGLRLIYYSQIVNDFQKGDIAEGYSVSREKKESFPLTVTSAQKNPTAFYLCASNPGGGTEAFFGQGTRLTVV.

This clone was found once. The CDR3 DNA sequence: TGTGCCAGTAAAGGGACAGGGATAGGCCAGCCCCAGCATTTT. Its protein product is CASKGTGIGQPQHF. V usage is TRBV19 and J usage is TRBJ1-5, with TRBD1 matching over 9 bases. There are 14 residues in the CDR3. With V trimmed by 7 bases and J by 7 bases, 8 bases remained unmatched. In germline, CDR1 is LNHDA, CDR2 SQIVND (reference sequence).

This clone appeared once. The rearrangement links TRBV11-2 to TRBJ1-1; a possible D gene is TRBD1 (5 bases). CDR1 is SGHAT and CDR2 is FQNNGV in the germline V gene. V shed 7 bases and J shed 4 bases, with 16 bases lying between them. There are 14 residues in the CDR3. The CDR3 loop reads CASTLSGVPTEAFF. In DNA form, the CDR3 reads TGTGCCAGCACCCTTTCGGGGGTCCCCACTGAAGCTTTCTTT.

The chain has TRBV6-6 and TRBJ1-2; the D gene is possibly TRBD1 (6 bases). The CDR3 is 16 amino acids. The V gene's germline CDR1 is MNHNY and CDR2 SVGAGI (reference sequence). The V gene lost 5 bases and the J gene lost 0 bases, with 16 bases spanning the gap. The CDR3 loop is CASSGWTDTTNYGYTF. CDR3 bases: TGTGCCAGCAGTGGCTGGACAGATACTACTAACTATGGCTACACCTTC.

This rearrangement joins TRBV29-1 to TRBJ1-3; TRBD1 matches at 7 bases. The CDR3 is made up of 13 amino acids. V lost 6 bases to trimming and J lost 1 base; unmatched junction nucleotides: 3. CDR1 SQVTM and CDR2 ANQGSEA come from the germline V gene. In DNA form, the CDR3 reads TGCAGCGTCGGGGGACAGTCTGGAAACACCATATATTTT. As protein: CSVGGQSGNTIYF.

The CDR3 sequence: CASSLTGIGTGELFF. Here the CDR3 DNA reads TGTGCCAGCAGCTTAACAGGAATCGGCACCGGGGAGCTGTTTTTT. The chain combines TRBV7-9 with TRBJ2-2; possible D gene TRBD1, 5 bases. The CDR3 totals 15 residues. CDR1 is SEHNR and CDR2 is FQNEAQ in the germline V gene (reference sequence). Trimming removed 2 bases from V and 4 bases from J, with 11 bases in between.

CDR3 in amino acids: CASSLSGSSYEQYF. CDR3 bases: TGTGCCAGCAGTTTATCCGGGAGCTCCTACGAGCAGTACTTC. The genes are TRBV28 and TRBJ2-7, with D possibly matching TRBD2 (6 bases). Trimming cost V 1 base and J 0 bases, with 7 bases left between them. The CDR3 length is 14 residues. The V gene's germline CDR1 is MDHEN and CDR2 SYDVKM.

The CDR3 DNA sequence: TGTGCCTGGAGTGTATGGCCGGGATTGGGCCAGGGGGGAGTCTACGAGCAGTACTTC. This translates into CAWSVWPGLGQGGVYEQYF. The gene calls are TRBV30 and TRBJ2-7; D might be TRBD1 (7 bases). Deletions cut 0 bases from V and 3 bases from J, with 27 bases between. Germline CDR1 and CDR2: GTSNPN and SVGIG (reference sequence). The CDR3 has 19 residues.

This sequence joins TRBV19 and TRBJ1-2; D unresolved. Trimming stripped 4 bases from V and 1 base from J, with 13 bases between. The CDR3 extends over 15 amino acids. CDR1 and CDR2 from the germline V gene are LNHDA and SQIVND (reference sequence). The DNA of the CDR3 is TGTGCCAGTAGTACATCGAGGGTTCGTAACTATGGCTACACCTTC. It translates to CASSTSRVRNYGYTF.